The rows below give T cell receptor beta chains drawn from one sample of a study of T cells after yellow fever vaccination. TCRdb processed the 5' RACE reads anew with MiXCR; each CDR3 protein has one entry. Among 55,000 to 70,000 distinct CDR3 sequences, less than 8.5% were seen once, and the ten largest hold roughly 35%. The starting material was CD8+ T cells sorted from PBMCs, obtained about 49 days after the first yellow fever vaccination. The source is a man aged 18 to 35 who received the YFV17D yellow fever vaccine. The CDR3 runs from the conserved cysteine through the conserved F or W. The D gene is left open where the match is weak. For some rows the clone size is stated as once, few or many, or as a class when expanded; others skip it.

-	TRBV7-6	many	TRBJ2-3	TGTGCCAGCAGCTTATATGTGGGGGATACGCAGTATTTT	CASSLYVGDTQYF
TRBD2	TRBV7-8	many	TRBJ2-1	TGTGCCAGCAGCTTACTAGCGGGCACATACAATGAGCAGTTCTTC	CASSLLAGTYNEQFF
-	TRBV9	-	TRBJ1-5	TGTGCCAGCAGCGTAGGAGGGGCTACTCAGCCCCAGCATTTT	CASSVGGATQPQHF
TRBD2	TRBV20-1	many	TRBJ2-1	TGCAGTGTTACTAGCGTAACCTACAATGAGCAGTTCTTC	CSVTSVTYNEQFF
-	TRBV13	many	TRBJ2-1	TGTGCCAGCAGTCCGATGGGGGTGCGGGCTAACAATGAGCAGTTCTTC	CASSPMGVRANNEQFF
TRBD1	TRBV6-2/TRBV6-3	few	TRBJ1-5	TGTGCCAGCAGTTACTGGGACAGGGGGACGAGCAATCAGCCCCAGCATTTT	CASSYWDRGTSNQPQHF
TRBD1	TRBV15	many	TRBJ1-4	TGTGCCACCAGCAGAGGACAGGGGGCAAAACTGTTTTTT	CATSRGQGAKLFF
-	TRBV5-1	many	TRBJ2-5	TGCGCCAGCAGCATCCTCCCGTCTCCCCAAGAGACCCAGTACTTC	CASSILPSPQETQYF
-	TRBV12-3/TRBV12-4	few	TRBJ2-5	TGTGCCAGCAGTCTCCCCGAGTTTGAGACCCAGTACTTC	CASSLPEFETQYF
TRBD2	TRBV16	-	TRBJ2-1	TGTGCCAGCAGTCAGAGACTAGCGGACTACAATGAGCAGTTCTTC	CASSQRLADYNEQFF
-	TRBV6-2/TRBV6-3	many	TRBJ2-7	TGTGCCAGCCACACCGTTGGGGACGAGCAGTACTTC	CASHTVGDEQYF
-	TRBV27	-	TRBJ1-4	TGTGCCAGCAGTCCCTACCTTGGGGGCGGTAATGAAAAACTGTTTTTT	CASSPYLGGGNEKLFF
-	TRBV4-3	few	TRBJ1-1	TGCGCCAGCAGCCAAGACCTCGCGTTGGTGATGAACACTGAAGCTTTCTTT	CASSQDLALVMNTEAFF
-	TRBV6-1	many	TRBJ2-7	TGTGCCAGCGCCGCCGCCATCGGAGACTACGAGCAGTACTTC	CASAAAIGDYEQYF
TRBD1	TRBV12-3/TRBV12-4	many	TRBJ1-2	TGTGCCAGCAGTTACGGGACAGAGAACTATGGCTACACCTTC	CASSYGTENYGYTF
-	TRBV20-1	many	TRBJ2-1	TGCAGTGCCCAGGAAACGTTTTCTCGGACATTGAACAATGAGCAGTTCTTC	CSAQETFSRTLNNEQFF
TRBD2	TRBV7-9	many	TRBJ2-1	TGTGCCAGCAGCTCCGGACTAGCGGGGCTCTCCTACAATGAGCAGTTCTTC	CASSSGLAGLSYNEQFF
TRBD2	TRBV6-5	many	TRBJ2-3	TGTGCCAGCAGTTACTCGGGGGGGAGGGCAGATACGCAGTATTTT	CASSYSGGRADTQYF
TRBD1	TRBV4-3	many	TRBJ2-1	TGCGCCAGCAGCCGGAGTCTCCGGGACAGCAATGAGCAGTTCTTC	CASSRSLRDSNEQFF
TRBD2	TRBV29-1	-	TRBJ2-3	TGCAGCGTTGGAAAGGTCGGGACTAGCGTAGATACGCAGTATTTT	CSVGKVGTSVDTQYF
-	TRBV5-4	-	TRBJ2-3	TGTGCCAGCAGCTTGGGGACAGCCAGCACAGATACGCAGTATTTT	CASSLGTASTDTQYF
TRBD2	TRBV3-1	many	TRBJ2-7	TGTGCCAGCAGCCATGGGGCGGGGGGCCCCCTCGAGCAGTACTTC	CASSHGAGGPLEQYF
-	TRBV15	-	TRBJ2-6	TGTGCCACCAGCAGAGATCATTCTGGGGCCAACGTCCTGACTTTC	CATSRDHSGANVLTF
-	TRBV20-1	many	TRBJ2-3	TGCAGTGCGGGGGGCCGGGGTCGGGGTGATACGCAGTATTTT	CSAGGRGRGDTQYF
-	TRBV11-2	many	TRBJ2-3	TGTGCCAGCAGCTTAGCCGGGGGAGATACGCAGTATTTT	CASSLAGGDTQYF
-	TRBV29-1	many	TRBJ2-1	TGCAGCGTTGAATGGCGTAGCTCCTACAATGAGCAGTTCTTC	CSVEWRSSYNEQFF
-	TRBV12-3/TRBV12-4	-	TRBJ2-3	TGTGCCAGCAGTCCAGCGGGAGATACGCAGTATTTT	CASSPAGDTQYF
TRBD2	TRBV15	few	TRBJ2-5	TGTGCCACCAGCAGAGAAACGAGCGGGGCGACGTTTGGGACCCAGTACTTC	CATSRETSGATFGTQYF
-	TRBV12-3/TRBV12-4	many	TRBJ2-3	TGTGCCAGCACCCGGCAGTACACAGATACGCAGTATTTT	CASTRQYTDTQYF
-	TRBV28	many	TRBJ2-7	TGTGCCAGCAGTTTATTGACTCTGAGCTCCTACGAGCAGTACTTC	CASSLLTLSSYEQYF
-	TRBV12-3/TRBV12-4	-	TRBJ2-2	TGTGCCAGCAGTTTAGTGGGGCCCTTAGCCCGGGAGCTGTTTTTT	CASSLVGPLARELFF
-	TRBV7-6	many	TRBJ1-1	TGTGCCAGCAGCTTAGGAGAAAGCACTGAAGCTTTCTTT	CASSLGESTEAFF
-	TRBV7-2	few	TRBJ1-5	TGTGCCAGCAGCTTGGACACTAGCAATCAGCCCCAGCATTTT	CASSLDTSNQPQHF
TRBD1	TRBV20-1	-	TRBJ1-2	TGCAGTGCTAGACCAGGGGGAGGCTATGGCTACACCTTC	CSARPGGGYGYTF
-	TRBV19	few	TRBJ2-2	TGTGCCAGTAGTATCCTGGGGAACACCGGGGAGCTGTTTTTT	CASSILGNTGELFF
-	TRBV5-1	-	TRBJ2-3	TGCGCCAGCAGCTTGCTTCCGGGGGCCGGGGATACGCAGTATTTT	CASSLLPGAGDTQYF
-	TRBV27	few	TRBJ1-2	TGTGCCAGCAGTTTGGCAGCTCGGTCCGGCTACACCTTC	CASSLAARSGYTF
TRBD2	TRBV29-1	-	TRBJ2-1	TGCAGCTGCACCCCTAGCGGGGGTTATGAGCAGTTCTTC	CSCTPSGGYEQFF
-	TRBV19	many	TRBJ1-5	TGTGCCAGTAGTATAGCAGACTATAGCAATCAGCCCCAGCATTTT	CASSIADYSNQPQHF
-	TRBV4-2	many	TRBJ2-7	TGCGCCAGCAGCCCCGGAGGCTACGAGCAGTACTTC	CASSPGGYEQYF
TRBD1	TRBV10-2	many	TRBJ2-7	TGCGCCAGCAGTCGAGGGGGCAACGAGCAGTACTTC	CASSRGGNEQYF
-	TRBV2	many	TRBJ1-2	TGTGCCAGCAGGGCAACCGGGACCTATGGCTACACCTTC	CASRATGTYGYTF
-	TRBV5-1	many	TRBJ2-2	TGCGCCAGCAGCGCCGCCGACGGGAACACCGGGGAGCTGTTTTTT	CASSAADGNTGELFF